This is a list of T cell receptor beta chains from one sample in a study of cytomegalovirus exposure and HLA in healthy donors. The protocol was immunoSEQ multiplex PCR, while the TCRdb copy is restricted to in-frame clones and leaves out a portion. The sample lists around 180,000 clones; 78% were seen once. Sample: PBMCs. These receptors all come from a woman aged 30 to 39 in good health and CMV-seropositive. Both conserved end residues are part of each CDR3. A D gene is named only where the DNA matches it firmly. Some rows have no size entry. The others give once, few or many, or a class for an expanded clone.

j_call	cdr3_length	d_call	clone_size	v_call	cdr3_nt	cdr3_aa
TRBJ2-6	17	TRBD1	.	TRBV2	TGTGCCAGCAGTGAGGGACAGATAAGCTCTGGGGCCAACGTCCTGACTTTC	CASSEGQISSGANVLTF
TRBJ2-3	16	.	.	TRBV19	TGTGCCAGTAGTCCTATGTTGGGGGGAAGCACAGATACGCAGTATTTT	CASSPMLGGSTDTQYF
TRBJ1-5	15	TRBD1	few	TRBV5-5	TGTGCCAGCAGCCTTGACAGGGCCGAACTAAGGCCCCAGCATTTT	CASSLDRAELRPQHF
TRBJ2-5	14	.	.	TRBV7-7	TGTGCTAGCAGCTACCAGGGGTTGGGGGAGACCCAGTACTTC	CASSYQGLGETQYF
TRBJ2-7	13	TRBD1	.	TRBV2	TGTGCCAGCATTCCGGGACAGGGTTACGAGCAGTACTTC	CASIPGQGYEQYF
TRBJ2-2	15	.	few	TRBV5-1	TGCGCCAGCAGGCCCGGGACTTCGAACACCGGGGAGCTGTTTTTT	CASRPGTSNTGELFF
TRBJ2-3	16	TRBD2	.	TRBV4-3	TGCGCCAGCAGCCAAGTTGCGGGGGGAGGAGGTGATACGCAGTATTTT	CASSQVAGGGGDTQYF
TRBJ2-1	13	TRBD2	few	TRBV12-5	TGTGCTAGTGGTCTTGGGACTAGCAATGAGCAGTTCTTC	CASGLGTSNEQFF
TRBJ1-6	15	.	.	TRBV7-8	TGTGCCAGCAGCCCACAGGGATCCTATAATTCACCCCTCCACTTT	CASSPQGSYNSPLHF
TRBJ1-1	13	.	few	TRBV11-3	TGTGCCAGCAGCGCCCATAGTAACACTGAAGCTTTCTTT	CASSAHSNTEAFF
TRBJ1-2	9	.	.	TRBV19	TGTGCCCGAGACAATGGCTACACCTTC	CARDNGYTF
TRBJ2-7	12	.	.	TRBV28	TGTGCCAGCAGTTTAATCAAGCTTAAGCAGTACTTC	CASSLIKLKQYF
TRBJ2-5	14	TRBD2	.	TRBV18	TGTGCCAGCTCACCAAGGGAACTAGCGGGGACCCAGTACTTC	CASSPRELAGTQYF
TRBJ2-5	16	.	.	TRBV18	TGTGCCAGCTCACCACCGGGCGGGGGCCGACAAGAGACCCAGTACTTC	CASSPPGGGRQETQYF
TRBJ2-5	16	TRBD1	.	TRBV4-2	TGTGCCAGCAGCCAACAATCGGGACAGGGGAGGGAGACCCAGTACTTC	CASSQQSGQGRETQYF
TRBJ2-7	17	.	.	TRBV5-1	TGCGCCAGCAGCTGGGACACCTCCGAGTTCCCCTCCTACGAGCAGTACTTC	CASSWDTSEFPSYEQYF
TRBJ1-2	14	.	.	TRBV7-3	TGTGCCAGCAGCCCCGGAAGGACTGCTAGTGGCTACACCTTC	CASSPGRTASGYTF
TRBJ1-2	12	.	.	TRBV10-3	TGTGCCATCAGTGACGGCCCGGAGGGCTACACCTTC	CAISDGPEGYTF
TRBJ1-1	13	.	once	TRBV7-9	TGTGCCAGCCGGGGGGTACGGGTAGCTGAAGCTTTCTTT	CASRGVRVAEAFF
TRBJ1-4	16	.	.	TRBV28	TGTGCCAGCAGCTTGACTACGGGAACAACTAATGAAAAACTGTTTTTT	CASSLTTGTTNEKLFF
TRBJ1-1	14	.	.	TRBV5-6	TGTGCCAGCAGCTTGGAGGGGGGGGGCACTGAAGCTTTCTTT	CASSLEGGGTEAFF
TRBJ2-5	15	.	.	TRBV6-5	TGTGCCAGCAGTTACTCGTGGAGGAACCAAGAGACCCAGTACTTC	CASSYSWRNQETQYF
TRBJ2-2	18	TRBD1	.	TRBV5-1	TGCGCCAGCAGCTCTACCGGGACAGGGTCGTTGAACACCGGGGAGCTGTTTTTT	CASSSTGTGSLNTGELFF
TRBJ2-1	16	TRBD2	.	TRBV19	TGTGCCAGTAGTATCCGACGACTAGCCTTAAACAATGAGCAGTTCTTC	CASSIRRLALNNEQFF
TRBJ2-3	17	.	few	TRBV4-3	TGCGCCAGCAGCCAAGACCCCTCGGACTACCTCACAGATACGCAGTATTTT	CASSQDPSDYLTDTQYF
TRBJ2-7	12	TRBD2	.	TRBV27	TGTGCCAGCAGTCGTAGCGGGAATGAGCAGTACTTC	CASSRSGNEQYF
TRBJ2-5	15	TRBD2	.	TRBV28	TGTGCCAGCAGTTTATTTCTAGCGGAGCCCAAGACCCAGTACTTC	CASSLFLAEPKTQYF
TRBJ2-7	16	TRBD1	.	TRBV5-1	TGCGCCAGCAGCTATGGGGCCGGGACAGGGTTCAACGAGCAGTACTTC	CASSYGAGTGFNEQYF
TRBJ2-3	13	.	.	TRBV5-1	TGCGCCAGCAGCTGGACTGGCACAGATACGCAGTATTTT	CASSWTGTDTQYF
TRBJ1-4	15	.	once	TRBV6-1	TGTGCCAGCAGTGAAGATGGGGGCCGCAAGGAAAAACTGTTTTTT	CASSEDGGRKEKLFF
TRBJ1-1	15	.	.	TRBV5-4	TGTGCCAGCAGCTTGGCGGGGGTACGGAACACTGAAGCTTTCTTT	CASSLAGVRNTEAFF
TRBJ2-5	18	TRBD1	.	TRBV7-2	TGTGCCAGCAGGATATATGGAAGGGACAGGCGACCCCAAGAGACCCAGTACTTC	CASRIYGRDRRPQETQYF
TRBJ2-7	17	.	.	TRBV28	TGTGCCAGCAGTTTACCCAGCGGAACAGTTGGAACCTACGAGCAGTACTTC	CASSLPSGTVGTYEQYF
TRBJ2-1	19	TRBD2	.	TRBV7-9	TGTGCCAGCAGCCGAAAGGGTGGGACTAGCGGGACCGGAGGGGGGGAGCAGTTCTTC	CASSRKGGTSGTGGGEQFF
TRBJ2-3	17	TRBD1	.	TRBV7-6	TGTGCCAGCAGCTTAGCAGACAGGGGGTTACGCACAGATACGCAGTATTTT	CASSLADRGLRTDTQYF
TRBJ2-1	12	.	.	TRBV7-8	TGTGCCAGCAGCTCCCAGATGAATGAGCAGTTCTTC	CASSSQMNEQFF
TRBJ2-5	15	.	few	TRBV5-1	TGCGCCAGCAGCTCAGGGGGGAGATCCCAAGAGACCCAGTACTTC	CASSSGGRSQETQYF
TRBJ2-6	14	.	.	TRBV5-1	TGCGCCAGCCGAGGGGGCTCTGGGGCCAACGTCCTGACTTTC	CASRGGSGANVLTF
TRBJ2-7	16	TRBD1	.	TRBV4-1	TGCGCCAGCAGCCATCTAGCCGGGACAGGGACTTACGAGCAGTACTTC	CASSHLAGTGTYEQYF
TRBJ1-4	14	.	.	TRBV5-1	TGCGCCAGCAGCTTAGGACAGAGGGGTGAAAAACTGTTTTTT	CASSLGQRGEKLFF
TRBJ1-3	16	.	once	TRBV7-9	TGTGCCAGCACGAAAGGCAGGGCGAGGTCTGGAAACACCATATATTTT	CASTKGRARSGNTIYF
TRBJ1-1	12	TRBD1	.	TRBV19	TGTGCCAGTAGATACGGGACAGCTGAAGCTTTCTTT	CASRYGTAEAFF
TRBJ2-2	17	TRBD2	.	TRBV12-5	TGTGCTAGTGGTGTAGGAGGGCTAGCGGATAGAACCGGGGAGCTGTTTTTT	CASGVGGLADRTGELFF
TRBJ2-6	17	TRBD1	.	TRBV5-1	TGCGCCAGCAGCTCGGGGACAGGGAGCTTTGGGGCCAACGTCCTGACTTTC	CASSSGTGSFGANVLTF
TRBJ2-2	15	TRBD1	once	TRBV5-1	TGCGCCAGCAGCTTGGGGGACAGGGACACCGGGGAGCTGTTTTTT	CASSLGDRDTGELFF
TRBJ1-5	14	.	.	TRBV28	TGTGCCAGCAGTGCTCGGGACTTCGAACAGCCCCAGCATTTT	CASSARDFEQPQHF
TRBJ1-5	15	.	.	TRBV27	TGTGCCAGCAGTTTATCAGACGGGAGCAATCAGCCCCAGCATTTT	CASSLSDGSNQPQHF
TRBJ2-2	17	TRBD1	.	TRBV13	TGTGCCAGCAGCGGGATGCTCGGGACAGGGGGCGGCGGGGAGCTGTTTTTT	CASSGMLGTGGGGELFF
TRBJ2-5	15	TRBD1	few	TRBV5-4	TGTGCCAGCAGCGTGGGGGGGGACAGGGTAGAGACCCAGTACTTC	CASSVGGDRVETQYF
TRBJ1-2	13	.	.	TRBV18	TGTGCCAGCTCGCCGACTGTTAACTATGGCTACACCTTC	CASSPTVNYGYTF
TRBJ2-2	14	.	.	TRBV7-9	TGTGCCAGCAGCGCAACAGAGAACACCGGGGAGCTGTTTTTT	CASSATENTGELFF
TRBJ2-5	12	.	.	TRBV6-5	TGTGCCAGCAGTCCCCGAGGAGAGACCCAGTACTTC	CASSPRGETQYF
TRBJ2-3	18	.	.	TRBV19	TGTGCCAGTAGTATAGCTACCTCGCTTACTATCAACACAGATACGCAGTATTTT	CASSIATSLTINTDTQYF
TRBJ1-1	14	TRBD1	.	TRBV28	TGTGCCAGCATTCTGGGACAGTTGAACACTGAAGCTTTCTTT	CASILGQLNTEAFF